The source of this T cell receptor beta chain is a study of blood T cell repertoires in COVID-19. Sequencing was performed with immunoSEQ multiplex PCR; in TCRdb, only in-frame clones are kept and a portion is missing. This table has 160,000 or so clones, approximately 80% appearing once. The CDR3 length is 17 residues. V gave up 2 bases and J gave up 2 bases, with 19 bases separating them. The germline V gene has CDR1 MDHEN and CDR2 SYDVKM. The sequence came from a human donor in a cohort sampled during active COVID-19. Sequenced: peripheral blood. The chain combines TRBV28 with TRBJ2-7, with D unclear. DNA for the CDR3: TGTGCCAGCAGTTTACGGTCAGGAACTTTTCGTCCCTACGAGCAGTACTTC. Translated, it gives CASSLRSGTFRPYEQYF.